This passage covers 15 T cell receptor beta chains from one sample sequenced in a study of beta chain features in type 1 diabetes. Overall study results and limits: All four CD4+ subsets of Type 1 diabetes patients contained TCRB CDR3s that were moderately but significantly shorter.

No antigen has been identified for these receptors. As every portion of the isolated RNA was reverse transcribed, the sequencing read expressed TCRB transcripts. Produced via immunoSEQ multiplex PCR; TCRdb's table is partial and in-frame only. In the table there are over 40,000 clones, roughly 70% of which are singletons. The material sequenced was Tregs from blood. The receptor source for this set is a woman aged 18-29 years with type 1 diabetes.

CDR3 bases: TGTGCCAGCAGCACGGGACAGGGATTTGGCTACACCTTC. It specifies CASSTGQGFGYTF. This rearrangement joins TRBV2 to TRBJ1-2; TRBD1 matches at 9 bases. The CDR3 contains 13 residues. Trimming at V came to 6 bases and at J to 7 bases, leaving 6 bases not matched to a gene. In germline, CDR1 is SNHLY, CDR2 FYNNEI. Full variable domain (outside the CDR3, taken from reference TRBV2 and TRBJ1-2): EPEVTQTPSHQVTQMGQEVILRCVPISNHLYFYWYRQILGQKVEFLVSFYNNEISEKSEIFDDQFSVERPDGSNFTLKIRSTKLEDSAMYFCASSTGQGFGYTFGSGTRLTVV.

The rearrangement links TRBV5-1 to TRBJ2-3; 14 positions agree with TRBD2. Germline trimming cut 4 bases from V and 6 bases from J; bases unmatched to any gene: 7. This CDR3 has 16 amino acids. Per germline, CDR1 SGHRS and CDR2 YFSETQ. This chain's CDR3 is CASSEGLAGDSDTQYF. The CDR3 DNA reads TGCGCCAGCAGCGAGGGACTAGCGGGAGACTCGGATACGCAGTATTTT.

This clone was recorded a few times. The chain links TRBV27 to TRBJ2-1; 12 nucleotides agree with TRBD2. Germline assignment: CDR1 MNHEY and CDR2 SMNVEV (reference sequence). The length of the CDR3 is 16 residues. J lost 3 bases, V lost 6 bases, and 6 bases had no gene match. CDR3 DNA: TGTGCCAGCAGCAAGACTAGCGGGAGATTCTACAATGAGCAGTTCTTC. Translation: CASSKTSGRFYNEQFF.

The chain has TRBV5-1 and TRBJ2-1; 12 bases agree with TRBD2. The germline gives CDR1 SGHRS, CDR2 YFSETQ. The CDR3 extends over 14 amino acids. V shed 7 bases, J shed 6 bases, and the junction held 5 bases outside the gene matches. The CDR3 DNA reads as TGCGCCAGCGGACTAGCGGGACTCCGCAATGAGCAGTTCTTC. This codes for CASGLAGLRNEQFF. Together with reference TRBV5-1 and TRBJ2-1, the CDR3 gives the full variable domain: KAGVTQTPRYLIKTRGQQVTLSCSPISGHRSVSWYQQTPGQGLQFLFEYFSETQRNKGNFPGRFSGRQFSNSRSEMNVSTLELGDSALYLCASGLAGLRNEQFFGPGTRLTVL.

The chain employs TRBV23-1 and TRBJ1-4; 8 bases are shared with TRBD1. TRBV23-1 is labeled an ORF, and its function is uncertain. V dropped 3 bases and J dropped 0; count of bases not matched to a gene: 6. The CDR3 consists of 17 residues. The CDR3: CASSQAGTGATNEKLFF. The CDR3 coding sequence is TGCGCCAGCAGTCAGGCCGGGACAGGAGCAACTAATGAAAAACTGTTTTTT.

V and J are TRBV7-9 and TRBJ1-2; 11 bases align to TRBD1. Germline-derived CDR1 and CDR2 are SEHNR and FQNEAQ (reference sequence). The CDR3 sequence is 16 residues long. Germline trimming cut 0 bases from V and 7 bases from J; bases unmatched to any gene: 7. This chain's CDR3 is CASSLAGQGAGGGYTF. CDR3 bases: TGTGCCAGCAGCTTAGCTGGACAGGGGGCAGGAGGTGGCTACACCTTC.

This chain connects TRBV30 to TRBJ2-1, with TRBD2 matching 9 bases. The germline V gene has CDR1 GTSNPN and CDR2 SVGIG (reference sequence). The CDR3 length is 15 residues. J was trimmed by 9 bases and V by 6 bases; bases with no gene match: 15. This chain's CDR3 is CACNSGSRDSGEQFF. The CDR3 DNA reads TGTGCCTGTAATAGCGGGAGTCGAGATTCTGGTGAGCAGTTCTTC.

On this clone: The sample holds other DNA sequences that translate to the same CDR3. The chain is built from TRBV5-1 and TRBJ2-7; D gene ambiguous. This CDR3 comprises 12 residues. Trimming pared 0 bases from V and 3 bases from J, leaving 4 bases between. Germline CDR1 is SGHRS and CDR2 is YFSETQ. The CDR3 DNA is TGCGCCAGCAGCTTGGAGAGCTACGAGCAGTACTTC. Translation: CASSLESYEQYF. Looking up the rest from reference TRBV5-1 and TRBJ2-7 gives the full variable domain: KAGVTQTPRYLIKTRGQQVTLSCSPISGHRSVSWYQQTPGQGLQFLFEYFSETQRNKGNFPGRFSGRQFSNSRSEMNVSTLELGDSALYLCASSLESYEQYFGPGTRLTVT.

In DNA form, the CDR3 reads TGCAGCGTAGCCGGGACTACCAGGAGCTCCTACGAGCAGTACTTC. It codes for CSVAGTTRSSYEQYF. This rearrangement joins TRBV29-1 to TRBJ2-7; 7 bases map to TRBD2. CDR1 and CDR2 (germline): SQVTM, ANQGSEA. The CDR3 loop spans 15 amino acids. Unmatched junction bases numbered 11, after V lost 6 bases and J lost 0 bases.

The chain joins TRBV11-3 to TRBJ2-7; 8 bases map to TRBD1. This CDR3 is 18 amino acids long. V lost 4 bases, J lost 2 bases, and 16 bases stayed unmatched. The V gene's germline CDR1 is SGHNT and CDR2 YENEEA. CDR3 amino acids: CASSSLPPGQGRTYEQYF. CDR3 DNA sequence: TGTGCCAGCAGCTCACTACCCCCCGGACAGGGCCGAACCTACGAGCAGTACTTC.

In the case of this clone: The conserved final phenylalanine or tryptophan is absent from the CDR3, which likely points to a read error. The chain recombines TRBV25-1 with TRBJ1-1, with D tentatively TRBD1 (5 bases). Germline V gene sequence: CDR1 MGHDK, CDR2 SYGVNS. The CDR3 has 13 amino acids. The V and J ends lost 4 bases and 5 bases respectively, with 11 bases between them. For the CDR3, the DNA is TGTGCCAGCAGTGTCAGTGGGGGGACTGAAGCTTTCTCT. Translating gives CASSVSGGTEAFS.

With respect to this clone: The same CDR3 is also encoded by other DNA sequences in this sample. This chain uses TRBV7-6 with TRBJ1-4, with TRBD1 as a possible D gene (6 bases). The CDR3 totals 14 residues. V was pared by 5 bases and J by 8 bases, with 15 bases between. CDR1 is SGHVS and CDR2 is FNYEAQ in the germline V gene. The CDR3 loop reads CASSRSTGTEKLFF. CDR3 nucleotides: TGTGCCAGCAGCCGATCGACCGGGACAGAAAAACTGTTTTTT.

The chain employs TRBV7-2 and TRBJ2-7, with D possibly TRBD2 on 6 matching bases. Germline V gene sequence: CDR1 SGHTA, CDR2 FQGNSA. This CDR3 comprises 14 residues. V was clipped by 0 bases and J by 6 bases, with 12 bases between them. The CDR3 spells CASSLALRGGEQYF. CDR3 coding DNA: TGTGCCAGCAGCTTAGCGCTAAGGGGAGGCGAGCAGTACTTC. Full variable domain (missing parts from reference TRBV7-2 and TRBJ2-7): GAGVSQSPSNKVTEKGKDVELRCDPISGHTALYWYRQSLGQGLEFLIYFQGNSAPDKSGLPSDRFSAERTGGSVSTLTIQRTQQEDSAVYLCASSLALRGGEQYFGPGTRLTVT.

This clone was picked up one time. V gene TRBV15 combines with J gene TRBJ1-4; 11 positions match TRBD1. V trimming: 8 bases; J trimming: 8 bases; junction bases outside the gene matches: 7. CDR1 is LNHNV and CDR2 is YYDKDF in the germline V gene (reference sequence). The CDR3 contains 14 residues. The CDR3 bases are TGTGCCACCGAGGGGGACAGGGGGGAAGAAAAACTGTTTTTT. It is translated as CATEGDRGEEKLFF. The entire variable domain, with the rest obtained from reference TRBV15 and TRBJ1-4, is as follows: DAMVIQNPRYQVTQFGKPVTLSCSQTLNHNVMYWYQQKSSQAPKLLFHYYDKDFNNEADTPDNFQSRRPNTSFCFLDIRSPGLGDTAMYLCATEGDRGEEKLFFGSGTQLSVL.

The genes are TRBV19 and TRBJ2-3; TRBD2 aligns across 7 bases. CDR3 length: 13 amino acids. Trimming removed 8 bases from V and 3 bases from J; junction bases left unmatched: 5. Germline assignment: CDR1 LNHDA and CDR2 SQIVND (reference sequence). The CDR3 loop reads CASRREGTDTQYF. In nucleotides, the CDR3 is TGTGCCAGTCGAAGGGAGGGGACAGATACGCAGTATTTT.